Listed below are T cell receptor beta chains from one sample, sequenced in a study of human CD8 memory T cell subsets. From its re-call of the 5' RACE reads, TCRdb lists each CDR3 protein once, without DNA. The sample totals 15,000 to 20,000 distinct CDR3 sequences. Input material: CD8+ stem-like memory T cells (TSCM and TCM) sorted from PBMCs. These receptors all come from a human donor in good health. Both conserved end residues are part of each CDR3. Part of the rows lack a size; the others show once, few, many or a class for expanded clones.

clone size,V gene,J gene,CDR3 protein
-,TRBV7-8,TRBJ2-7,CASSSRLGENYEQYF
medium-sized,TRBV7-8,TRBJ2-2,CASSKGQATGELFF
-,TRBV12-3/TRBV12-4,TRBJ1-2,CASSIGLGYTF
-,TRBV28,TRBJ2-3,CASRPIWAGGSTDTQYF
-,TRBV15,TRBJ2-2,CATSKYTGELFF
-,TRBV7-6,TRBJ2-3,CASSSGTTSTDTQYF
-,TRBV3-1,TRBJ1-1,CASSQENGNTEAFF
-,TRBV28,TRBJ2-1,CASKLGGSTDEQFF
-,TRBV5-1,TRBJ1-4,CASSFTSGPSNEKLFF
-,TRBV2,TRBJ2-3,CASARASGGPGTDTQYF
-,TRBV5-4,TRBJ1-3,CASSFGDSSGNTIYF
-,TRBV27,TRBJ1-2,CASSPTGGYGYTF
-,TRBV12-3/TRBV12-4,TRBJ2-7,CASRNGGRVNEQYF
-,TRBV25-1,TRBJ2-2,CASSDSYTGELFF
-,TRBV3-1,TRBJ2-1,CASSHPRTSGGINEQFF
-,TRBV25-1,TRBJ2-1,CASSEWGTGGMNEQFF
-,TRBV11-1,TRBJ1-2,CASSSAGGTGGYTF
medium-sized,TRBV29-1,TRBJ1-1,CSVVIWTGMNTEAFF
-,TRBV6-2/TRBV6-3,TRBJ1-1,CASTSRGMATEAFF
-,TRBV11-2,TRBJ1-5,CASSSSGTESNQPQHF
medium-sized,TRBV28,TRBJ1-5,CASSWGQGLSNQPQHF
-,TRBV28,TRBJ2-3,CASRKQGGATDTQYF
medium-sized,TRBV7-9,TRBJ2-4,CASSFSPAQDKNIQYF
-,TRBV3-1,TRBJ2-2,CASSQSRAGAGELFF
-,TRBV28,TRBJ2-7,CASSLFEDHEQYF